Sequencing of this T cell receptor beta chain was carried out in a study of blood T cell repertoires in COVID-19. About the study: The United States, Italy and Spain provided the acute and convalescent COVID-19 samples. The analysed material was cDNA or gDNA that came from T cells, B-cell-depleted T cells, or PBMCs.

The CDR3 runs 18 residues. With 2 bases clipped from V and 4 bases from J, the junction kept 11 bases outside the gene matches. Looked up from germline, CDR1 is MDHEN and CDR2 is SYDVKM. Patients in Seattle were enrolled during active infection, then followed longitudinally. Original analysis: For nucleated cells, counts were estimated from reference gene primer amplification. The method was immunoSEQ multiplex PCR; TCRdb's version includes in-frame clones alone and lacks a portion of them. That table furnishes V, J and clone size, whereas the DNA furnished D and trimming. The profile shows some 180,000 clones, 75% to 90% of them singletons.

The sequencing sample was made of peripheral blood. The sequence was obtained from a middle-aged woman with COVID-19, enrolled during active disease. The chain couples TRBV28 to TRBJ2-3; TRBD2 matches at 11 bases. The CDR3 spells CASSLPLSSGRWADTQYF. In DNA form, the CDR3 reads TGTGCCAGCAGTTTACCCCTCTCTAGCGGGAGGTGGGCAGATACGCAGTATTTT.